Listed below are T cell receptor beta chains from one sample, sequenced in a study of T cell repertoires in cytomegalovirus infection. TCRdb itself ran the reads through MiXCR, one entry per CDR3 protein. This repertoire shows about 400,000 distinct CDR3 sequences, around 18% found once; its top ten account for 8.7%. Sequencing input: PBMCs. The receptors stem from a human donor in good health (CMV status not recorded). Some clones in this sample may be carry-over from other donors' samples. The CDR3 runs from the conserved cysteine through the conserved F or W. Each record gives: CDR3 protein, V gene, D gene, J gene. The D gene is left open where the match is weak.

cdr3_aa: CASSPTGFYNSPLHF
v_call: TRBV28
d_call: TRBD1
j_call: TRBJ1-6

cdr3_aa: CASSLGPWGDRSAFF
v_call: TRBV7-2
d_call: TRBD1
j_call: TRBJ1-1

cdr3_aa: CASSQEGGIAGITDTQYF
v_call: TRBV4-2
d_call: TRBD2
j_call: TRBJ2-3

cdr3_aa: CASSRYRGGFDEQFF
v_call: TRBV19
d_call: NA
j_call: TRBJ2-1

cdr3_aa: CACYRETGNTIYF
v_call: TRBV30
d_call: NA
j_call: TRBJ1-3

cdr3_aa: CASTGGYTEAFF
v_call: TRBV2
d_call: TRBD1
j_call: TRBJ1-1

cdr3_aa: CASSLDVNQPQHF
v_call: TRBV7-2
d_call: NA
j_call: TRBJ1-5

cdr3_aa: CASSSEGTASYEQYF
v_call: TRBV5-4
d_call: NA
j_call: TRBJ2-7

cdr3_aa: CASSESSSTDTQYF
v_call: TRBV2
d_call: NA
j_call: TRBJ2-3

cdr3_aa: CASRDRSNTEAFF
v_call: TRBV28
d_call: NA
j_call: TRBJ1-1

cdr3_aa: CATSDFTENPNTGELFF
v_call: TRBV24-1
d_call: NA
j_call: TRBJ2-2

cdr3_aa: CASSLWAFSGNTIYF
v_call: TRBV7-2
d_call: NA
j_call: TRBJ1-3

cdr3_aa: CASSRGLEAFF
v_call: TRBV7-4
d_call: NA
j_call: TRBJ1-1

cdr3_aa: CASSLFGTGVFTEAFF
v_call: TRBV7-6
d_call: TRBD1
j_call: TRBJ1-1

cdr3_aa: CAISESTGGVGSEAFF
v_call: TRBV10-3
d_call: NA
j_call: TRBJ1-1

cdr3_aa: CASSRTGASGDQPQHF
v_call: TRBV28
d_call: TRBD1
j_call: TRBJ1-5

cdr3_aa: CASSPRRSRDTQYF
v_call: TRBV7-2
d_call: NA
j_call: TRBJ2-3

cdr3_aa: CASSLGDRLDYGYTF
v_call: TRBV5-4
d_call: TRBD1
j_call: TRBJ1-2

cdr3_aa: CASSTYLRGDEKLFF
v_call: TRBV19
d_call: NA
j_call: TRBJ1-4

cdr3_aa: CASSHWDSLPEQYF
v_call: TRBV7-8
d_call: TRBD1
j_call: TRBJ2-7

cdr3_aa: CASSFADSSYEQYF
v_call: TRBV11-2
d_call: NA
j_call: TRBJ2-7

cdr3_aa: CASSLAGGALGETQYF
v_call: TRBV5-1
d_call: NA
j_call: TRBJ2-5

cdr3_aa: CAIAPGGNYGYTF
v_call: TRBV10-3
d_call: NA
j_call: TRBJ1-2

cdr3_aa: CASSPAPGATTRTQYF
v_call: TRBV5-1
d_call: NA
j_call: TRBJ2-5

cdr3_aa: CSVVGVNEQFF
v_call: TRBV29-1
d_call: NA
j_call: TRBJ2-1

cdr3_aa: CASSFAGGTSYEQYF
v_call: TRBV7-9
d_call: TRBD2
j_call: TRBJ2-7

cdr3_aa: CASSPRHLNTEAFF
v_call: TRBV4-1
d_call: NA
j_call: TRBJ1-1

cdr3_aa: CASSLSVRGQPQHF
v_call: TRBV28
d_call: NA
j_call: TRBJ1-5

cdr3_aa: CASSSGGVNTEAFF
v_call: TRBV7-2
d_call: NA
j_call: TRBJ1-1

cdr3_aa: CASSKQVVASGDTQYF
v_call: TRBV7-2
d_call: NA
j_call: TRBJ2-3

cdr3_aa: CASSSADANTGELFF
v_call: TRBV27
d_call: NA
j_call: TRBJ2-2

cdr3_aa: CAIRVGGGFEQYF
v_call: TRBV6-1
d_call: NA
j_call: TRBJ2-7

cdr3_aa: CASSWTRRTGELFF
v_call: TRBV7-2
d_call: NA
j_call: TRBJ2-2

cdr3_aa: CASSEGVGRARDTQYF
v_call: TRBV6-1
d_call: TRBD2
j_call: TRBJ2-3

cdr3_aa: CASSQGGLYKRDYEQYF
v_call: TRBV6-1
d_call: TRBD2
j_call: TRBJ2-7

cdr3_aa: CSARVGGQGEQYF
v_call: TRBV20-1
d_call: NA
j_call: TRBJ2-7

cdr3_aa: CASSQGARNTEAFF
v_call: TRBV4-1
d_call: NA
j_call: TRBJ1-1

cdr3_aa: CASRTSGSPQGTDTQYF
v_call: TRBV2
d_call: TRBD2
j_call: TRBJ2-3

cdr3_aa: CSVNRGTYEQYF
v_call: TRBV29-1
d_call: TRBD1
j_call: TRBJ2-7

cdr3_aa: CASGWDRYTDTQYF
v_call: TRBV7-2
d_call: NA
j_call: TRBJ2-3